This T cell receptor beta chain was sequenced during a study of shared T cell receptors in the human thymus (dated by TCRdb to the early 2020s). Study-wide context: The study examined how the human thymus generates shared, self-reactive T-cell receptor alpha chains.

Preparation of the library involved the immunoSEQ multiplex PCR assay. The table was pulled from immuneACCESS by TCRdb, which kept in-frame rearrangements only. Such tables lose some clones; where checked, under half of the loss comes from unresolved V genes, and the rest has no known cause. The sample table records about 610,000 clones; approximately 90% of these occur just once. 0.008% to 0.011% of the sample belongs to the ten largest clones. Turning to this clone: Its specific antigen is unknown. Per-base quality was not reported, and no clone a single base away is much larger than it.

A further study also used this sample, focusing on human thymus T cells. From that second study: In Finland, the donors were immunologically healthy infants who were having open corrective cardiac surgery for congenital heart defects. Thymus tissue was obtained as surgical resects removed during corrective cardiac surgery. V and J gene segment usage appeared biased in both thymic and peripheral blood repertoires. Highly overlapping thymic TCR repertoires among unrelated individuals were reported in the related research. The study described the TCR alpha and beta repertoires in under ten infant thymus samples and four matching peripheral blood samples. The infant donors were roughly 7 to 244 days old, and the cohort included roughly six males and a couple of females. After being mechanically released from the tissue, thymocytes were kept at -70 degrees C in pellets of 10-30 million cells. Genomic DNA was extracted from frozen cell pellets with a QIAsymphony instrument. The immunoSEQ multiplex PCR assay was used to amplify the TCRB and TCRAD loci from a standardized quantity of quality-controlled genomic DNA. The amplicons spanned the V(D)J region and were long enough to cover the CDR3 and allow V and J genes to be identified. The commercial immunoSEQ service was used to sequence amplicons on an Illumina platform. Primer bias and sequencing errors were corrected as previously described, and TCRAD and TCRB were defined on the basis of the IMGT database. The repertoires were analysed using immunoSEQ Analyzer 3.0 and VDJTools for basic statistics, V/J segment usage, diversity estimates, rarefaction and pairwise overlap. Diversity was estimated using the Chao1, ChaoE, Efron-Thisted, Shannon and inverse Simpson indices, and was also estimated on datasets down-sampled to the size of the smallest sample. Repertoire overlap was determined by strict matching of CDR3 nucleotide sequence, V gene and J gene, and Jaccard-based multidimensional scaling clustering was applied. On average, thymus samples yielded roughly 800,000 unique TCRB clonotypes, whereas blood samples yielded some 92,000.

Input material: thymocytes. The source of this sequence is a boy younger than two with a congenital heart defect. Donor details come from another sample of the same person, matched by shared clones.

The encoded CDR3 is CASSDPGQGGASANTGELFF. The DNA reads TGCGCCAGCAGCGACCCGGGACAGGGTGGAGCTTCGGCGAACACCGGGGAGCTGTTTTTT. The sequence is built from TRBV5-1 and TRBJ2-2, with TRBD1 matching 9 junction bases. The CDR3 numbers 20 residues from cysteine through phenylalanine. The entry retains the CDR3 DNA only, 60 bases that are in frame from base 1. CDR1 SGHRS and CDR2 YFSETQ were looked up in the germline V gene. V and J are trimmed by 4 bases and 0 bases, and the gene matches miss 16 bases of the junction.